This T cell receptor (beta chain) was identified in a study of T cells in Graves' hyperthyroidism and ophthalmopathy. Researchers amplified the TCR beta CDR3 regions from RNA transcripts. Carried out on the TCR CDR3, a first-round RT-PCR used the HTBI primer set. TCRdb reanalysed the multiplex PCR reads using MiXCR and keeps one entry per CDR3 protein. The data show some 600,000 distinct CDR3 sequences, more than 45% seen once. This clonotype was detected a few times. Germline lookup yields CDR1 SGDLS and CDR2 YYNGEE. V lost 4 bases, J lost 4 bases, and 8 bases stayed unmatched. The CDR3 totals 15 residues.

This sequence joins TRBV9 and TRBJ1-5, with 7 bases matching TRBD1. This sequence was found in a woman aged 18-29 years with Graves' hyperthyroidism. What was sequenced was peripheral blood or thyroid tissue (not recorded which). CDR3 nucleotides: TGTGCCAGCAGCCCCGACGGGACAGATAATCAGCCCCAGCATTTT. Translation: CASSPDGTDNQPQHF. The complete variable domain, with remaining parts taken from reference TRBV9 and TRBJ1-5, reads DSGVTQTPKHLITATGQRVTLRCSPRSGDLSVYWYQQSLDQGLQFLIQYYNGEERAKGNILERFSAQQFPDLHSELNLSSLELGDSALYFCASSPDGTDNQPQHFGDGTRLSIL.